A selection of T cell receptor beta chains follows, all from one sample in a study of human T cells and chemical hapten exposure. MiXCR, run by TCRdb on the RACE reads, gives a single entry per CDR3 protein. This table has 300,000 to 450,000 distinct CDR3 sequences, about 5.1% appearing once. This sample comprised whole blood, obtained in connection with sensitization to the hapten diphenylcyclopropenone (DPC). The receptors come from a woman in her forties or fifties with alopecia areata. Some clones in this sample may be carry-over from other donors' samples. Both conserved end residues are part of each CDR3. The D gene is left open where the match is weak. Clone size appears in some rows only: once, few, many, or a class for an expanded clone.

clone_size	j_call	v_call	d_call	cdr3_aa	cdr3_nt
many	TRBJ1-1	TRBV7-2	TRBD1	CASSLGQGLLTFF	TGTGCCAGCAGCTTAGGACAGGGCCTCCTCACTTTCTTT
few	TRBJ1-1	TRBV7-9	NA	CASSSGERESLPEAFF	TGTGCCAGCAGCTCCGGTGAAAGGGAAAGTTTGCCTGAAGCTTTCTTT
many	TRBJ1-1	TRBV4-3	TRBD1	CASSRVRGYTEAFF	TGCGCCAGCAGCCGCGTCAGGGGGTACACTGAAGCTTTCTTT
many	TRBJ2-7	TRBV20-1	NA	CSARVLAEQYF	TGCAGTGCTAGAGTGCTAGCAGAGCAGTACTTC
few	TRBJ1-2	TRBV6-1	NA	CASREGGGYTF	TGTGCCAGCAGAGAGGGGGGTGGCTACACCTTC
NA	TRBJ2-2	TRBV20-1	NA	CGAPLNTGELFF	TGCGGTGCTCCCCTAAACACCGGGGAGCTGTTTTTT
NA	TRBJ1-4	TRBV20-1	TRBD1	CSARDRDRGEKLFF	TGCAGTGCTAGAGACCGGGACAGGGGCGAAAAACTGTTTTTT
few	TRBJ1-3	TRBV4-3	NA	CASSQGQSSGNTIYF	TGCGCCAGCAGCCAAGGTCAGAGCTCTGGAAACACCATATATTTT
NA	TRBJ2-3	TRBV20-1	NA	CSAHPFTDTQYF	TGCAGTGCACACCCATTCACAGATACGCAGTATTTT
NA	TRBJ1-1	TRBV12-3/TRBV12-4	NA	CASTLVGNTEAFF	TGTGCCAGCACTTTAGTGGGGAACACTGAAGCTTTCTTT
few	TRBJ1-4	TRBV21-1	NA	CASSKDSEAGQGGEKLFF	TGTGCCAGCAGCAAAGATTCTGAAGCGGGACAGGGAGGCGAAAAACTGTTTTTT
many	TRBJ2-3	TRBV4-2	NA	CASSQNGGQGPTDTQYF	TGTGCCAGCAGCCAAAATGGGGGTCAGGGTCCCACAGATACGCAGTATTTT
many	TRBJ2-5	TRBV20-1	NA	CSARTVWQETQYF	TGCAGTGCTAGAACAGTCTGGCAAGAGACCCAGTACTTC
NA	TRBJ2-3	TRBV7-6	NA	CASSLMTGSTDTQYF	TGTGCCAGCAGCTTAATGACGGGAAGCACAGATACGCAGTATTTT
many	TRBJ2-2	TRBV7-9	NA	CASSLGTGAGELFF	TGTGCCAGCAGCTTAGGTACAGGCGCCGGGGAGCTGTTTTTT
few	TRBJ1-1	TRBV7-6	NA	CASSRGSYTEAFF	TGTGCCAGCAGCCGTGGGAGTTACACTGAAGCTTTCTTT
NA	TRBJ2-1	TRBV3-1	NA	CASSQVLRNEQFF	TGTGCCAGCAGCCAAGTCTTGCGCAATGAGCAGTTCTTC
many	TRBJ1-3	TRBV4-3	TRBD1	CASSHSTGASSGNTIYF	TGCGCCAGCAGCCATTCGACAGGGGCGAGCTCTGGAAACACCATATATTTT
once	TRBJ1-6	TRBV2	NA	CASSGGGSYNSPLHF	TGTGCCAGCAGCGGGGGGGGGTCCTATAATTCACCCCTCCACTTT
few	TRBJ1-3	TRBV5-1	NA	CASSEHPGASGNTIYF	TGCGCCAGCAGCGAACACCCAGGGGCTTCGGGAAACACCATATATTTT
few	TRBJ1-1	TRBV20-1	NA	CSATRSGTLGTEAFF	TGCAGTGCCACGCGTTCCGGGACCCTGGGGACTGAAGCTTTCTTT
NA	TRBJ1-2	TRBV27	NA	CASSLFGRHSDYTF	TGTGCCAGCAGTTTATTCGGCAGGCACTCTGACTACACCTTC
many	TRBJ1-1	TRBV5-5	NA	CASSFTQGRPNTEAFF	TGTGCCAGCAGCTTTACTCAAGGTCGGCCGAACACTGAAGCTTTCTTT
NA	TRBJ2-3	TRBV27	TRBD2	CAIKPLWAGGQPGTDTQYF	TGTGCCATCAAACCGCTTTGGGCGGGAGGGCAACCCGGGACAGATACGCAGTATTTT
many	TRBJ1-1	TRBV5-4	NA	CASSLAATFEAFF	TGTGCCAGCAGCTTGGCTGCCACATTTGAAGCTTTCTTT
NA	TRBJ1-1	TRBV6-5	NA	CASSYSSPRGRNTEAFF	TGTGCCAGCAGTTACTCGTCCCCCAGGGGAAGGAACACTGAAGCTTTCTTT
few	TRBJ2-5	TRBV6-2/TRBV6-3	TRBD2	CASSRSGSKETQYF	TGTGCCAGCAGTCGCAGCGGGAGTAAGGAGACCCAGTACTTC
many	TRBJ1-1	TRBV28	NA	CASTGLVTNTEAFF	TGTGCCAGCACAGGGCTGGTAACGAACACTGAAGCTTTCTTT
NA	TRBJ1-1	TRBV5-1	NA	CASSQGKTEAFF	TGCGCCAGCAGCCAGGGGAAAACTGAAGCTTTCTTT
many	TRBJ2-3	TRBV11-2	NA	CASSLRWSDTDTQYF	TGTGCCAGCAGCTTGCGGTGGTCCGACACAGATACGCAGTATTTT
NA	TRBJ1-1	TRBV6-6	NA	CASSWTETNTEAFF	TGTGCCAGCAGTTGGACGGAGACGAACACTGAAGCTTTCTTT
many	TRBJ2-1	TRBV15	NA	CATSPRYNEQFF	TGTGCCACCAGCCCCCGATACAATGAGCAGTTCTTC
NA	TRBJ2-6	TRBV12-3/TRBV12-4	NA	CASSSDMRQRYSGANVLTF	TGTGCCAGCAGTTCAGACATGAGACAGCGCTACTCTGGGGCCAACGTCCTGACTTTC
few	TRBJ1-1	TRBV6-2/TRBV6-3	NA	CASSYWGSTEAFF	TGTGCCAGCAGTTATTGGGGGAGCACTGAAGCTTTCTTT
NA	TRBJ1-5	TRBV7-9	NA	CASSLVQGGIQPQHF	TGTGCCAGCAGCTTAGTTCAGGGAGGGATCCAGCCCCAGCATTTT
NA	TRBJ1-5	TRBV12-3/TRBV12-4	NA	CASRLTGNQPQHF	TGTGCCAGCAGGCTGACAGGAAATCAGCCCCAGCATTTT
NA	TRBJ2-1	TRBV5-4	TRBD1	CASSFDQGASNEQFF	TGTGCCAGCAGCTTTGACCAGGGGGCAAGCAATGAGCAGTTCTTC
many	TRBJ2-1	TRBV5-1	NA	CASSSPMANEQFF	TGCGCCAGCAGTTCCCCCATGGCGAATGAGCAGTTCTTC
many	TRBJ1-6	TRBV7-2	NA	CASSLKGGSSYNSPLHF	TGTGCCAGCAGCTTAAAAGGGGGTAGCTCCTATAATTCACCCCTCCACTTT
few	TRBJ2-1	TRBV7-2	TRBD2	CASSFWRGGLREQFF	TGTGCCAGCAGCTTTTGGCGGGGGGGCCTCAGGGAGCAGTTCTTC
many	TRBJ2-7	TRBV19	NA	CASSIGQREQYF	TGTGCCAGTAGTATAGGACAGCGCGAGCAGTACTTC
many	TRBJ2-7	TRBV15	NA	CATSRVPVRGREQYF	TGTGCCACCAGCAGAGTCCCCGTTAGGGGCCGCGAGCAGTACTTC
NA	TRBJ1-2	TRBV4-1	NA	CASSQDRTVF	TGCGCCAGCAGCCAAGATCGGACAGTCTTC
NA	TRBJ2-3	TRBV13	NA	CASSPERSLSTDTQYF	TGTGCCAGCAGCCCGGAGCGGAGCCTTTCCACAGATACGCAGTATTTT
NA	TRBJ1-5	TRBV7-2	TRBD1	CASSPDRSPPQPQHF	TGTGCCAGCAGCCCGGACAGGTCCCCTCCTCAGCCCCAGCATTTT
few	TRBJ1-6	TRBV6-1	NA	CASSEALQGKDSPLHF	TGTGCCAGCAGTGAAGCGCTTCAGGGGAAAGATTCACCCCTCCACTTT
NA	TRBJ2-3	TRBV7-2	NA	CASSSQGGGADTQYF	TGTGCCAGCAGCTCGCAGGGGGGGGGCGCAGATACGCAGTATTTT
few	TRBJ1-3	TRBV30	NA	CAWSVPSSGNTIYF	TGTGCCTGGAGTGTCCCGAGCTCTGGAAACACCATATATTTT
NA	TRBJ2-7	TRBV4-2	NA	CASSPGPGAEQYF	TGTGCCAGCAGCCCTGGCCCCGGGGCCGAGCAGTACTTC
many	TRBJ2-7	TRBV2	NA	CASSEDSAPYEQYF	TGTGCCAGCAGTGAAGACAGCGCGCCCTACGAGCAGTACTTC
many	TRBJ2-1	TRBV9	NA	CASSVAPSADYNEQFF	TGTGCCAGCAGCGTAGCCCCTAGCGCGGACTACAATGAGCAGTTCTTC
NA	TRBJ1-5	TRBV7-8	NA	CASSLGTPLHF	TGTGCCAGCAGCTTAGGAACCCCTCTGCATTTT
many	TRBJ1-5	TRBV6-2/TRBV6-3	TRBD1	CASRSTGAGQPQHF	TGTGCCAGCAGATCCACAGGGGCGGGTCAGCCCCAGCATTTT